The 24 T cell receptor beta chains reported below all come from one sample, sequenced in a study of OX40 agonist ivuxolimab in advanced cancers. Sequencing used immunoSEQ multiplex PCR; TCRdb keeps in-frame clones, though not all of them. The sample carries about 45,000 clones, about nine tenths recorded once. Sequences were derived from CD4+ or CD8+ T cells sorted from blood, sampled in a trial of the OX40 agonist ivuxolimab. The source is an adult with an advanced solid tumor such as melanoma, head and neck, liver or kidney cancer.

V and J are TRBV2 and TRBJ2-7, with 9 nucleotides matching TRBD1. This CDR3 is 15 amino acids long. Per the germline V gene, CDR1 is SNHLY and CDR2 is FYNNEI. The trim removed 3 bases at V and 3 bases at J, leaving 6 bases unmatched. CDR3 sequence: CASSEWGQGIYEQYF. The CDR3 DNA sequence: TGTGCCAGCAGTGAGTGGGGACAGGGCATCTACGAGCAGTACTTC.

V is TRBV27 and J is TRBJ2-7; D is uncertain. There are 16 residues in the CDR3. Trimming removed 5 bases from V and 2 bases from J, with 19 bases in between. Germline CDR1 reads MNHEY; CDR2 reads SMNVEV (reference sequence). CDR3 protein: CASSTGSPPPTYEQYF. DNA for the CDR3: TGTGCCAGCAGTACTGGATCCCCACCGCCAACCTACGAGCAGTACTTC.

This rearrangement joins TRBV5-1 to TRBJ2-7; D might be TRBD1 or TRBD2, each matching 5 bases. This CDR3 has 15 residues. Germline lookup yields CDR1 SGHRS and CDR2 YFSETQ. Trimming pared 3 bases from V and 7 bases from J, leaving 20 bases between. The CDR3 spells CASSSGTAALKEQYF. CDR3 nucleotide sequence: TGCGCCAGCAGCTCCGGGACGGCAGCCCTTAAGGAGCAGTACTTC.

This clone was seen just once. This chain joins TRBV7-9 and TRBJ1-6; 9 positions match TRBD1. V dropped 10 bases and J dropped 0; count of bases not matched to a gene: 4. The V gene's germline CDR1 is SEHNR and CDR2 FQNEAQ (reference sequence). There are 15 residues in the CDR3. CDR3 protein: CATDRGVSYNSPLHF. CDR3 DNA: TGTGCCACGGACAGGGGAGTCTCCTATAATTCACCCCTCCACTTT.

The chain employs TRBV5-5 and TRBJ2-1; TRBD1 is a possible D gene (5 bases). Between the trimmed V and J ends, which lost 3 bases and 4 bases, there was a span of 14 bases. Germline V CDR1 and CDR2: SGHKS, YYEKEE (reference sequence). The CDR3 is made up of 15 amino acids. The CDR3 is CASSSQEIPYNEQFF. The CDR3, as DNA: TGTGCCAGCAGCTCACAGGAGATCCCTTACAATGAGCAGTTCTTC.

The chain joins TRBV11-2 to TRBJ1-1, with D hard to call. CDR1 SGHAT and CDR2 FQNNGV come from the germline V gene. The length of the CDR3 is 12 residues. The V and J ends lost 8 bases and 0 bases respectively, with 7 bases between them. The CDR3 region is CASVYLNTEAFF. CDR3 nucleotide sequence: TGTGCCAGCGTTTACTTGAACACTGAAGCTTTCTTT.

The chain carries TRBV5-4 and TRBJ2-2, with D unclear. The V gene's germline CDR1 is SGHNT and CDR2 YYREEE (reference sequence). This CDR3 has 13 amino acids. The V gene lost 5 bases and the J gene lost 5 bases, with 10 bases spanning the gap. The CDR3 reads CASSPDLTGELFF. CDR3 DNA: TGTGCCAGCAGTCCGGACCTTACCGGGGAGCTGTTTTTT.

The V and J genes are TRBV7-8 and TRBJ2-7; 9 bases match TRBD1. Per germline, CDR1 SGHVS and CDR2 FQNEAQ. The V gene end was trimmed by 5 bases and the J gene end by 4 bases; junction bases not matched to a gene: 6. CDR3 length: 14 residues. CDR3 region: CASSRLGQGYEQYF. In DNA, the CDR3 is TGTGCCAGCAGCCGTTTAGGACAGGGGTACGAGCAGTACTTC.

This sequence joins TRBV19 and TRBJ2-1; D ambiguous. V shed 4 bases and J shed 0 bases, with 10 bases lying between them. Germline CDR1 reads LNHDA; CDR2 reads SQIVND (reference sequence). This CDR3 is 15 amino acids long. CDR3 in DNA: TGTGCCAGTAGTACGTGGACGAGCTCCTACAATGAGCAGTTCTTC. It is translated as CASSTWTSSYNEQFF.

The gene calls are TRBV1 and TRBJ2-3. TRBV1 is flagged as a pseudogene. CDR3 length: 17 amino acids. This chain's CDR3 is CTSSQERAVTYTDTQYF. CDR3 DNA: TGCACCAGCAGCCAAGAAAGGGCGGTGACCTACACAGATACGCAGTATTTT.

This clone occurred once. This chain connects TRBV7-9 to TRBJ2-7; D ambiguous. Per germline, CDR1 SEHNR and CDR2 FQNEAQ (reference sequence). Trimming took off 1 base at V and 6 bases at J, with 4 bases between the two ends. The CDR3 length is 11 residues. The CDR3 loop reads CASSLESEQYF. In DNA form, the CDR3 reads TGTGCCAGCAGCTTAGAAAGCGAGCAGTACTTC.

The V gene is TRBV5-1, the J gene TRBJ1-1, with a weak D call TRBD1 (6 bases). Germline lookup yields CDR1 SGHRS and CDR2 YFSETQ. V dropped 1 base and J dropped 6 bases, with 13 bases sitting between them. This CDR3 has 14 residues. CDR3: CASSLLQGGAEAFF. CDR3 coding DNA: TGCGCCAGCAGCTTGTTACAGGGCGGCGCTGAAGCTTTCTTT. Full variable domain (rest looked up from reference TRBV5-1 and TRBJ1-1): KAGVTQTPRYLIKTRGQQVTLSCSPISGHRSVSWYQQTPGQGLQFLFEYFSETQRNKGNFPGRFSGRQFSNSRSEMNVSTLELGDSALYLCASSLLQGGAEAFFGQGTRLTVV.

The CDR3 protein is CASEAQGGQYF. The CDR3 DNA is TGTGCCAGCGAAGCTCAAGGGGGCCAGTACTTC. The gene calls are TRBV2 and TRBJ2-5, with D tentatively TRBD1 (6 bases). The CDR3 consists of 11 residues. V was pared by 8 bases and J by 10 bases, with 14 bases between. CDR1 SNHLY and CDR2 FYNNEI come from the germline V gene. Full variable domain (rest looked up from reference TRBV2 and TRBJ2-5): EPEVTQTPSHQVTQMGQEVILRCVPISNHLYFYWYRQILGQKVEFLVSFYNNEISEKSEIFDDQFSVERPDGSNFTLKIRSTKLEDSAMYFCASEAQGGQYFGPGTRLLVL.

This clone appeared once. V is TRBV6-5 and J is TRBJ2-2, with D unresolved. CDR3 length equals 11 residues. The germline V gene encodes CDR1 MNHEY and CDR2 SVGAGI. The V end was cut by 5 bases, the J end by 5 bases, with 3 bases between. CDR3 DNA sequence: TGTGCCAGCAGTGTGACCGGGGAGCTGTTTTTT. It codes for CASSVTGELFF.

This clone showed up just once. This sequence joins TRBV2 and TRBJ2-7, with 10 positions matching TRBD1. Germline CDR1 SNHLY, CDR2 FYNNEI. Trimming at V came to 6 bases and at J to 6 bases, leaving 5 bases not matched to a gene. The CDR3 is 13 amino acids. The DNA for the CDR3 is TGTGCCAGCAGGGGACAGGGGCTCTCCGAGCAGTACTTC. Its protein is CASRGQGLSEQYF.

The V gene is TRBV1, the J gene TRBJ1-1. TRBV1 is deemed a pseudogene. This CDR3 spans 14 amino acids. CDR3 in amino acids: CTSSHGEMNTEAFF. For the CDR3, the DNA is TGCACCAGCAGCCACGGGGAGATGAACACTGAAGCTTTCTTT.

V usage is TRBV6-5 and J usage is TRBJ1-2; D is unresolved. Trimming pared 2 bases from V and 4 bases from J, leaving 8 bases between. Germline CDR1 reads MNHEY; CDR2 reads SVGAGI. This CDR3 comprises 13 residues. The CDR3 protein is CASSYVVLYGYTF. The CDR3 DNA sequence: TGTGCCAGCAGTTACGTGGTGCTCTATGGCTACACCTTC.

The rearrangement joins TRBV27 to TRBJ2-3; D gene unclear. CDR1 MNHEY and CDR2 SMNVEV come from the germline V gene (reference sequence). The CDR3 is 14 residues long. V dropped 6 bases and J dropped 2 bases, with 12 bases sitting between them. The CDR3, as DNA: TGTGCCAGCAGCCCGTTTAGGGACACAGATACGCAGTATTTT. It translates to CASSPFRDTDTQYF.

This clone was recorded a few times. This chain connects TRBV29-1 to TRBJ2-3; D perhaps matches TRBD2 (6 bases). This CDR3 has 15 residues. The V end lost 5 bases, the J end lost 5 bases, and 20 bases lay between the germline ends. Germline-derived CDR1 and CDR2 are SQVTM and ANQGSEA. In DNA form, the CDR3 reads TGCAGCGTTTCGGGACTTCCCCGGCAGGGAGATACGCAGTATTTT. It encodes CSVSGLPRQGDTQYF.

The V call is TRBV4-1, the J call TRBJ1-4, with D hard to call. The CDR3 covers 14 residues. Germline CDR1 MGHRA, CDR2 YSYEKL. Trimming removed 0 bases at V and 7 bases at J, with 9 bases between. The CDR3 nucleotides are TGCGCCAGCAGCCAAGATGGGGTCGGTGAAAAACTGTTTTTT. Translated, it gives CASSQDGVGEKLFF.

V gene TRBV27 combines with J gene TRBJ2-1; 7 bases align to TRBD2. The CDR3 covers 13 residues. The trim removed 3 bases at V and 12 bases at J, leaving 8 bases unmatched. Per germline, CDR1 MNHEY and CDR2 SMNVEV (reference sequence). In DNA, the CDR3 is TGTGCCAGCAGTTTTTTCGTGGGCGGGGGGCAGTTCTTC. Translating gives CASSFFVGGGQFF.

V gene TRBV29-1 combines with J gene TRBJ2-2, with 10 bases matching TRBD2. The CDR3 runs to 16 residues. V dropped 1 base and J dropped 1; count of bases not matched to a gene: 3. CDR1 SQVTM and CDR2 ANQGSEA come from the germline V gene. In DNA form, the CDR3 reads TGCAGCGTTGAAGCGGGGACTAGCGTGAACACCGGGGAGCTGTTTTTT. This sequence encodes CSVEAGTSVNTGELFF.

J is TRBJ2-2 and V is TRBV19; the D is unclear. V was cut by 5 bases and J by 6 bases, with 22 bases left in between. The CDR3 is 17 residues long. Germline V gives CDR1 LNHDA, CDR2 SQIVND (reference sequence). CDR3 coding DNA: TGTGCCAGTAGTTACCCCGAGACCGAGTTAGTCGCCGGGGAGCTGTTTTTT. This codes for CASSYPETELVAGELFF.

The V gene is TRBV5-6, the J gene TRBJ1-1, with unresolved D. V was trimmed by 2 bases and J by 2 bases, leaving 1 base between them. Germline lookup yields CDR1 SGHDT and CDR2 YYEEEE. The CDR3 has 11 amino acids. DNA for the CDR3: TGTGCCAGCAGCTTTAACACTGAAGCTTTCTTT. Translating gives CASSFNTEAFF.